The rows below give T cell receptor beta chains drawn from one sample of a study of cytomegalovirus exposure and HLA in healthy donors. Method: immunoSEQ multiplex PCR; TCRdb's copy keeps in-frame clones and lacks some. The table lists some 130,000 clones, approximately 89% of them singletons. Sequences were obtained from PBMCs. The receptor set was obtained from a woman in her late teens or twenties in good health and CMV-seronegative. Both conserved end residues are part of each CDR3.

V	J	CDR3
TRBV27	TRBJ2-7	CASSLREGLGEQYF
TRBV7-3	TRBJ2-1	CASSSDRASNEQFF
TRBV5-1	TRBJ2-3	CASTRVSTTDTQYF
TRBV9	TRBJ1-5	CASRVSWGHNQPQHF
TRBV2	TRBJ2-3	CASSEISGGRKDTQYF
TRBV6-6	TRBJ1-2	CASIAPTGLKDGYTF
TRBV2	TRBJ2-2	CASGSGGANTGELFF
TRBV6-1	TRBJ1-2	CATLVYGYTF
TRBV13	TRBJ2-7	CASSPGQVTYEQYF
TRBV10-3	TRBJ1-5	CAISKETGGQPQHF
TRBV2	TRBJ2-3	CASSKFYRDTERNTQYF
TRBV10-3	TRBJ2-7	CAISEDRDLNEQYF
TRBV11-2	TRBJ2-1	CASSLGFASHEQFF
TRBV5-1	TRBJ2-7	CASSPGDGQGYEQYF
TRBV6-6	TRBJ2-1	CASSYAGGYNEQFF
TRBV11-1	TRBJ2-1	CASSPLGPYNEQFF
TRBV5-1	TRBJ2-6	CASSLQGGGANVLTF
TRBV6-5	TRBJ2-1	CASSYSGTGAYNEQFF
TRBV4-1	TRBJ2-5	CASSQVYLRGWYQETQYF
TRBV7-9	TRBJ2-1	CASSRPGLAGGPVYEQFF
TRBV19	TRBJ1-2	CASSPPDRLRYGYTF
TRBV13	TRBJ1-3	CASSSFGTVSGNTIYF
TRBV4-1	TRBJ2-3	CASSQVGLATDTQYF
TRBV6-1	TRBJ1-1	CASALGQPNTEAFF
TRBV6-1	TRBJ2-2	CASSANPDGTDDLGELFF
TRBV5-4	TRBJ2-5	CASSFVGPGETQYF
TRBV15	TRBJ1-5	CATSRDGQGNQPQHF
TRBV29-1	TRBJ1-2	CSVGQGDGQGSGGYTF
TRBV9	TRBJ1-3	CASSPLSGNTIYF
TRBV11-2	TRBJ1-2	CASSPGEWDYGYTF
TRBV11-2	TRBJ1-4	CASSLNRGYTTNEKLFF
TRBV27	TRBJ2-5	CASRRTGGLLETQYF
TRBV6-5	TRBJ1-2	CASSPTWEGGYTF
TRBV9	TRBJ1-1	CASSVVPGRNTEAFF
TRBV7-9	TRBJ1-2	CASSRAQGRDYGYTF
TRBV27	TRBJ1-1	CASSGENMNTEAFF
TRBV7-9	TRBJ2-6	CAGGQGQSGANVLTF